This T cell receptor beta chain was captured by sequencing in a study of blood T cells in healthy people across ages. A second PCR of roughly 7 to 11 cycles used a sample-barcoded 5' primer and a J-beta primer mix. TCRdb re-derived calls from the 5' RACE reads in MiXCR, one entry per CDR3 protein. The sample contains 650,000 to 950,000 distinct CDR3 sequences, 40% to 50% of which appear only once. The sample providers were healthy Caucasian people from Russia, aged about 6 to 100. CDR1 and CDR2 (germline): DFQATT, SNEGSKA (reference sequence). V lost 5 bases to trimming and J lost 9 bases; unmatched junction nucleotides: 9. This CDR3 comprises 12 residues. Of note for this clonotype: Its cognate antigen is unknown.

General study results and limits: When one million T cells were used, diversity estimates were thought to be underestimates.

The chain employs TRBV20-1 and TRBJ2-5, with 7 bases matching TRBD1. Sequencing used blood. The receptor comes from a man aged 60 to 69 in good health. The CDR3 DNA reads TGCAGTGCTGACAGGGACCTCAGGGCCCAGTACTTC. It yields the protein CSADRDLRAQYF.